The clone carrying this T cell receptor beta chain was counted only a few times. Its antigen is unidentified. The sample originates from a study of T cell responses to AZD1222 COVID-19 vaccine. Study observations and caveats: Donors skewed white British and female; clonal diversity was possibly underestimated. CD4 TCRs covered the whole spike, strongest at regions 160-218 and 743-854. Recipients of AZD1222 seropositive at baseline numbered only 6 or 7.

Clones were sequenced by immunoSEQ multiplex PCR, and TCRdb holds only the in-frame ones, with some missing. The sample records 95,000 to 100,000 clones, 88% being singletons. Researchers grouped second doses given at about 4 or about 12 weeks into one pool. Source: peripheral blood, taken 28 days after the second AZD1222 dose. This TCR was recovered from an adult who received the AZD1222 COVID-19 vaccine.

As DNA, the CDR3 is TGTGCCAGCAGCCAAGGGTACTACGAGCAGTACTTC. Translating gives CASSQGYYEQYF. The rearrangement links TRBV6-6 to TRBJ2-7; no firm D call. Trimming shortened V by 6 bases and J by 3 bases, and 9 bases separated the two germline ends. The germline V gene encodes CDR1 MNHNY and CDR2 SVGAGI (reference sequence). CDR3 length equals 12 residues.